These 10 T cell receptor beta chains originate from one sample sequenced in a study of shared clonotypes between healthy human individuals. TCRdb's table, derived via immunoSEQ multiplex PCR, lists solely in-frame clones and lacks some. The sample lists about 2.3 million clones, 80% to 95% occurring once. Sequencing was performed on naive CD4+ T cells from PBMCs. The subset: CD45RA+ positively selected. The source of these receptors is a man aged 18 to 30 in good health. Some clones in this sample may be carry-over from other donors' samples.

The chain combines TRBV28 with TRBJ2-1; TRBD2 matches 9 bases. The CDR3 length is 12 residues. Germline V lookup: CDR1 MDHEN, CDR2 SYDVKM. Germline trimming cut 3 bases from V and 13 bases from J; bases unmatched to any gene: 4. CDR3 coding DNA: TGTGCCAGCAGTTTGCCTAGCGGGATTCAGTTCTTC. Protein sequence: CASSLPSGIQFF.

In this sample, this clone turned up once. Other DNA sequences in this specimen translate into the identical CDR3. The chain combines TRBV6-1 with TRBJ2-5; TRBD2 matches at 10 bases. This CDR3 spans 14 amino acids. V gave up 5 bases and J gave up 1 base; unmatched junction bases: 1. From germline, CDR1 is MNHNS and CDR2 SASEGT. This CDR3 reads CASSWTSGQETQYF. Here the CDR3 DNA reads TGTGCCAGCAGTTGGACTAGCGGCCAAGAGACCCAGTACTTC.

Concerning this clone itself: The junction departs from the called germline gene at one end, perhaps through a read error. V and J are TRBV2 and TRBJ1-5; D unclear. Per the germline V gene, CDR1 is SNHLY and CDR2 is FYNNEI. The CDR3 extends over 13 amino acids. The CDR3 DNA is TGTGCCAGCAATGAAGGGAGCGGGCAGCCCCAGCATTTT. Its protein product is CASNEGSGQPQHF.

This rearrangement joins TRBV10-3 to TRBJ2-2, with 10 bases lining up with TRBD2. The length of the CDR3 is 17 residues. J gave up 3 bases and V 2 bases, and 6 bases lay outside the gene matches. The germline gives CDR1 ENHRY, CDR2 SYGVKD. CDR3 sequence: CAISERLAGVDTGELFF. CDR3 coding DNA: TGTGCCATCAGTGAGCGGCTAGCGGGAGTTGACACCGGGGAGCTGTTTTTT.

This chain links TRBV25-1 with TRBJ1-1; D gene unclear. CDR1 is MGHDK and CDR2 is SYGVNS in the germline V gene. Between the trimmed V and J ends, which lost 3 bases and 4 bases, there was a span of 15 bases. The length of the CDR3 is 15 residues. The CDR3 DNA sequence: TGTGCCAGCAGTGATCCGAACCGGGCCGGCACTGAAGCTTTCTTT. Its translation is CASSDPNRAGTEAFF.

The chain employs TRBV9 and TRBJ2-1; 10 bases align to TRBD1. CDR1 is SGDLS, CDR2 YYNGEE, per germline. Germline trimming cut 0 bases from V and 9 bases from J; bases unmatched to any gene: 6. The CDR3 is made up of 15 amino acids. In DNA, the CDR3 is TGTGCCAGCAGCGTAGTCGGGACAGGGGCTAGTGAGCAGTTCTTC. This sequence encodes CASSVVGTGASEQFF.

This clone has more than one count but fewer than ten. The chain joins TRBV29-1 to TRBJ1-1, with TRBD1 matching 7 bases. Trimming at V came to 7 bases and at J to 1 base, leaving 15 bases not matched to a gene. CDR1 SQVTM and CDR2 ANQGSEA come from the germline V gene. CDR3 length equals 16 residues. The CDR3 region is CSARGLRDRPNTEAFF. DNA for the CDR3: TGCAGCGCGAGAGGACTTAGGGACAGACCGAACACTGAAGCTTTCTTT.

The chain couples TRBV27 to TRBJ1-4; tentative D call: TRBD1 (5 bases). Looked up from germline, CDR1 is MNHEY and CDR2 is SMNVEV (reference sequence). V was clipped by 6 bases and J by 8 bases, with 16 bases between them. This CDR3 contains 14 residues. CDR3 region: CASSLRAPREKLFF. The CDR3 DNA reads as TGTGCCAGCAGCCTCAGGGCTCCCAGGGAAAAACTGTTTTTT.

The genes are TRBV19 and TRBJ2-5; D perhaps matches TRBD1 (6 bases). Per germline, CDR1 LNHDA and CDR2 SQIVND (reference sequence). CDR3 length: 15 amino acids. The ends were cut back, 6 bases at V and 4 bases at J, with 18 bases in the middle. The CDR3 DNA is TGTGCCAGTAGCCAGACCCGGACAGCCCGAGAGACCCAGTACTTC. Translated, it gives CASSQTRTARETQYF.

CDR3 sequence reads: CASSVTSGRAFNEQFF. For the CDR3, the DNA is TGTGCCAGTAGTGTGACTAGCGGGAGGGCCTTCAATGAGCAGTTCTTC. This rearrangement joins TRBV19 to TRBJ2-1; the match to TRBD2 covers 14 bases. The CDR3 runs to 16 residues. From germline, CDR1 is LNHDA and CDR2 SQIVND (reference sequence). V shed 5 bases and J 6 bases; nucleotides not matched to a gene: 6.